This entry lists 27 T cell receptor beta chains sequenced from one sample in a study of CXCR3-negative and CXCR3-positive naive CD8 T cells. The TRB libraries of cDNA were built by UMI-labeled 5' RACE. TCRdb reanalyzed the 5' RACE reads and collapses them to one entry per CDR3 protein, without DNA. This sample's clone table lists about 48,000 distinct CDR3 sequences. Sequencing was carried out using memory CD8+ T cells from blood. The receptors shown here come from a human donor in good health. Some clones in this sample may be carry-over from other donors' samples.

The chain employs TRBV9 and TRBJ2-1; the D gene TCRdb calls, TRBD2, cannot be checked with no DNA. CDR1 is SGDLS and CDR2 is YYNGEE in the germline V gene. This CDR3 has 17 amino acids. Here the CDR3 reads CASSPRGIAVPAGEQFF.

CDR3 in amino acids: CASSRTLGQGMNEQFF. This sequence joins TRBV4-3 and TRBJ2-1; with no DNA, the TCRdb D assignment of TRBD1 cannot be verified. CDR1 and CDR2 (germline): LGHNA, YSLEER. The CDR3 is 16 amino acids.

The rearrangement uses TRBV7-2 and TRBJ2-1. The CDR3 has 15 amino acids. Looked up from germline, CDR1 is SGHTA and CDR2 is FQGNSA. CDR3 loop: CASSLAGSSYNEQFF.

The J gene is TRBJ2-7, the V gene TRBV7-8. The CDR3 spans 12 residues. Germline CDR1 and CDR2: SGHVS and FQNEAQ. This CDR3 is CASSLGQDEQYF.

The chain carries TRBV29-1 and TRBJ2-7; TCRdb reports TRBD1, a call that lacks DNA to check it against. This CDR3 has 14 residues. From germline, CDR1 is SQVTM and CDR2 ANQGSEA. The CDR3 is CSVVPGGRTYEQYF.

This chain joins TRBV20-1 and TRBJ2-3; there is no DNA to check the TCRdb D call of TRBD1. Germline CDR1 reads DFQATT; CDR2 reads SNEGSKA (reference sequence). The CDR3 totals 15 residues. CDR3 sequence reads: CSARISSGGTDTQYF.

The CDR3: CASSFLVDEQYF. The chain carries TRBV12-3 or TRBV12-4 and TRBJ2-7. The CDR3 totals 12 residues.

The chain uses TRBV20-1 and TRBJ1-1; TCRdb calls TRBD1, which cannot be checked without DNA. The CDR3 loop spans 15 amino acids. The germline gives CDR1 DFQATT, CDR2 SNEGSKA (reference sequence). The CDR3 here is CSARDTPGRVTEAFF.

The J gene is TRBJ2-2, the V gene TRBV7-9; TCRdb lists TRBD1, though no DNA is available to test this call. This CDR3 spans 19 amino acids. CDR1 is SEHNR, CDR2 FQNEAQ, per germline (reference sequence). The CDR3 reads CASSFSTTDREANTGELFF.

The chain combines TRBV14 with TRBJ2-7; checking the TCRdb D call of TRBD2 is not possible without DNA. This CDR3 is built from 14 residues. The V gene's germline CDR1 is SGHDN and CDR2 FVKESK. This CDR3 reads CASSPENGLYEQYF.

V and J are TRBV20-1 and TRBJ1-2; the TCRdb call, TRBD1, lacks DNA for checking. Per the germline V gene, CDR1 is DFQATT and CDR2 is SNEGSKA (reference sequence). This CDR3 is 13 amino acids long. This chain's CDR3 is CSARGEGADGYTF.

This chain joins TRBV6-5 and TRBJ2-7. The CDR3 has 13 amino acids. The germline V gene has CDR1 MNHEY and CDR2 SVGAGI. The CDR3 sequence: CASSYRGVYEQYF.

The gene calls are TRBV4-1 and TRBJ2-1; TCRdb's D call, TRBD2, is unchecked because there is no DNA. The CDR3 totals 17 residues. Germline V CDR1 and CDR2: MGHRA, YSYEKL. CDR3 sequence reads: CASSQALAGGPYNEQFF.

This chain joins TRBV29-1 and TRBJ2-1. In germline, CDR1 is SQVTM, CDR2 ANQGSEA. This CDR3 has 11 amino acids. This CDR3 is CSVAAYNEQFF.

This sequence joins TRBV7-9 and TRBJ2-2; TCRdb designates TRBD1, a call that cannot be tested without DNA. This CDR3 is built from 14 residues. The V gene's germline CDR1 is SEHNR and CDR2 FQNEAQ (reference sequence). CDR3 residues: CASSFIPGPGELFF.

The CDR3 sequence is CASRGRTNYNEQFF. J is TRBJ2-1 and V is TRBV19; TCRdb outputs TRBD1, but without DNA this stays unchecked. The germline CDR1 and CDR2 sequences are LNHDA and SQIVND (reference sequence). This CDR3 spans 14 amino acids.

This chain connects TRBV21-1 to TRBJ1-2; TCRdb's assignment of TRBD1 cannot be checked, as there is no DNA. TRBV21-1 is tagged as a pseudogene. CDR3 length: 15 amino acids. The CDR3 region is CASSKGVDRAYGYTF.

CDR3: CASSAAYTGELFF. This chain uses TRBV9 with TRBJ2-2. CDR3 length: 13 amino acids. Germline V lookup: CDR1 SGDLS, CDR2 YYNGEE.

The J gene is TRBJ1-2, the V gene TRBV7-2. The CDR3 extends over 15 amino acids. Germline V lookup: CDR1 SGHTA, CDR2 FQGNSA. The chain's CDR3 is CASSLGFLGEDGYTF.

The chain combines TRBV6-2 or TRBV6-3 with TRBJ2-2. CDR1 and CDR2 from the germline V gene are MNHEY and SVGEGT. The CDR3 covers 15 residues. The CDR3 region is CASSRVDANTGELFF.

The rearrangement links TRBV27 to TRBJ1-5; TCRdb lists TRBD1, though no DNA is available to test this call. The CDR3 extends over 14 amino acids. CDR1 is MNHEY and CDR2 is SMNVEV in the germline V gene (reference sequence). The CDR3 here is CASSFTGQLGSQHF.

V and J are TRBV29-1 and TRBJ2-2; no DNA is available, so the TRBD1 call from TCRdb remains unchecked. The CDR3 length is 12 residues. CDR1 and CDR2 from the germline V gene are SQVTM and ANQGSEA. CDR3: CSVVGGTGELFF.

The CDR3 sequence is CASSEAEGQPNSPLHF. V gene TRBV6-1 combines with J gene TRBJ1-6; no DNA is available, so the TRBD1 call from TCRdb remains unchecked. The CDR3 extends over 16 amino acids. Germline V gene data show CDR1 as MNHNS and CDR2 as SASEGT.

J is TRBJ2-7 and V is TRBV4-3. Germline CDR1 reads LGHNA; CDR2 reads YSLEER. The CDR3 consists of 17 residues. This CDR3 is CASSQEWGTWDLYEQYF.

This chain uses TRBV20-1 with TRBJ2-3; TCRdb reports TRBD2, a call that lacks DNA to check it against. The length of the CDR3 is 15 residues. Germline V gene sequence: CDR1 DFQATT, CDR2 SNEGSKA (reference sequence). This CDR3 reads CSARELAGGTDTQYF.

V gene TRBV29-1 combines with J gene TRBJ1-1; TCRdb outputs TRBD1, but without DNA this stays unchecked. CDR1 is SQVTM, CDR2 ANQGSEA, per germline. The CDR3 spans 15 residues. The CDR3 loop reads CSVSLDRDRVTEAFF.

The chain uses TRBV27 and TRBJ2-7. Germline-derived CDR1 and CDR2 are MNHEY and SMNVEV (reference sequence). This CDR3 spans 14 amino acids. The CDR3 reads CASNSLYGIGEQYF.